The clone carrying this T cell receptor (beta chain) was detected many times. Its antigen is still unknown. Treatment of any kind had been given to no patient before thyroid surgery. In the original analysis: What underpinned the distant-metastasis classifier for papillary thyroid cancer was the set of CDR3 differences across clinicopathological groups. TCRdb reanalyzed the PCR reads with MiXCR. The V and J calls and clone size are TCRdb's, not the authors'. The sample has tens of thousands of clones, about 20% seen once. V trimming: 6 bases; J trimming: 0 bases; junction bases outside the gene matches: 13. The CDR3 runs 18 residues. Germline loops: CDR1 MDHEN, CDR2 SYDVKM. This entry comes from a study of metastatic and nonmetastatic thyroid tumors. The wider study: Repertoire comparison spanned blood and tumor or nodule tissue of malignant and benign thyroid patients. Notes on the study in general: Benign nodules reportedly had significantly lower TCR beta diversity than malignant thyroid tumors in blood and tumor.

V and J are TRBV28 and TRBJ2-1, with TRBD2 matching over 8 bases. This sequence originates from a female donor with papillary thyroid cancer or a benign thyroid nodule (not recorded which). Some clones in this sample may be carry-over from other donors' samples. The sequencing input was blood. For the CDR3, the DNA is TGTGCCAGCAGCTCCATGGGGGAGCGGGAGAGCTCCTACAATGAGCAGTTCTTC. It encodes CASSSMGERESSYNEQFF.